This T cell receptor (beta chain) was retrieved from a study of blood T cell repertoires in COVID-19. Looking at the study overall: Donors in the United States, Italy and Spain gave samples during acute or convalescent COVID-19. The analysed material was cDNA or gDNA that came from T cells, B-cell-depleted T cells, or PBMCs.

In the study's own analysis: It was from reference gene primer amplification that nucleated cell counts were estimated. Data came from immunoSEQ multiplex PCR; TCRdb stores just in-frame clones and leaves some out. V and J calls and clone size are those listed in that table; D and trimming were worked out from the DNA. Among about 250,000 clones listed, roughly 83% were seen once. The clonotype was recovered from a man aged 80 or over with acute or convalescent COVID-19. Sequences were obtained from peripheral blood.

This chain's CDR3 is CASSPPEAPYEQYF. CDR3 coding DNA: TGTGCCAGCTCACCACCGGAGGCCCCCTACGAGCAGTACTTC. V is TRBV18 and J is TRBJ2-7; D possibly corresponds to TRBD2 (5 bases). The germline V gene encodes CDR1 KGHSH and CDR2 LQKENI. CDR3 length equals 14 residues. Trimming left V 0 bases short and J 2 bases short, with 8 bases between.